This is a list of T cell receptor beta chains from one sample in a study of identical twins. Each CDR3 protein is one row after TCRdb ran MiXCR on the 5' RACE reads. The sample contains 1.5 million to 2 million distinct CDR3 sequences, under 35% of which appear only once. The sample consisted of cord blood. The receptors derive from a newborn girl in good health. The CDR3 runs from the conserved cysteine through the conserved F or W. D genes are given only for firm matches. Only some rows state a clone size, as once, few, many or a class for expanded clones.

clone size: many; V gene: TRBV10-3; D gene: .; J gene: TRBJ1-2; CDR3 protein: CAISESAGYGYTF; CDR3 DNA: TGTGCCATCAGTGAGTCGGCAGGCTATGGCTACACCTTC
clone size: .; V gene: TRBV7-9; D gene: .; J gene: TRBJ1-1; CDR3 protein: CASSAGDRMNTEAFF; CDR3 DNA: TGTGCCAGCAGCGCAGGAGATAGAATGAACACTGAAGCTTTCTTT
clone size: many; V gene: TRBV20-1; D gene: .; J gene: TRBJ2-1; CDR3 protein: CSARGGVSYNEQFF; CDR3 DNA: TGCAGTGCTAGAGGAGGGGTATCCTACAATGAGCAGTTCTTC
clone size: .; V gene: TRBV6-6; D gene: .; J gene: TRBJ1-1; CDR3 protein: CASSYGQPNTEAFF; CDR3 DNA: TGTGCCAGCAGTTACGGACAGCCAAACACTGAAGCTTTCTTT
clone size: .; V gene: TRBV7-9; D gene: .; J gene: TRBJ1-2; CDR3 protein: CASSARTFSGYTF; CDR3 DNA: TGTGCCAGCAGCGCACGAACATTCTCTGGCTACACCTTC
clone size: .; V gene: TRBV7-2; D gene: TRBD2; J gene: TRBJ2-1; CDR3 protein: CASTFSGGAHEQFF; CDR3 DNA: TGTGCCAGCACCTTTAGCGGGGGGGCCCATGAGCAGTTCTTC
clone size: few; V gene: TRBV4-2; D gene: TRBD1; J gene: TRBJ1-5; CDR3 protein: CASSRGNRGPQPQHF; CDR3 DNA: TGTGCCAGCAGCCGGGGGAACAGGGGGCCTCAGCCCCAGCATTTT
clone size: many; V gene: TRBV6-1; D gene: .; J gene: TRBJ1-2; CDR3 protein: CASRTGGDGYTF; CDR3 DNA: TGTGCCAGCAGGACAGGTGGGGATGGCTACACCTTC
clone size: few; V gene: TRBV6-2/TRBV6-3; D gene: TRBD2; J gene: TRBJ2-3; CDR3 protein: CASSRGGSADTQYF; CDR3 DNA: TGTGCCAGCAGCCGCGGCGGGAGTGCAGATACGCAGTATTTT
clone size: once; V gene: TRBV29-1; D gene: .; J gene: TRBJ2-2; CDR3 protein: CSVARVGTGELFF; CDR3 DNA: TGCAGCGTTGCAAGGGTAGGAACCGGGGAGCTGTTTTTT
clone size: few; V gene: TRBV7-6; D gene: .; J gene: TRBJ2-7; CDR3 protein: CASSEISNYEQYF; CDR3 DNA: TGTGCCAGCAGCGAGATTAGCAACTACGAGCAGTACTTC
clone size: few; V gene: TRBV3-1; D gene: TRBD2; J gene: TRBJ2-1; CDR3 protein: CASSLSSSGLDEQFF; CDR3 DNA: TGTGCCAGCAGCCTATCCAGTAGCGGGTTGGATGAGCAGTTCTTC
clone size: .; V gene: TRBV9; D gene: .; J gene: TRBJ1-4; CDR3 protein: CASSVGDRVIEKLFF; CDR3 DNA: TGTGCCAGCAGCGTAGGGGACCGGGTAATTGAAAAACTGTTTTTT
clone size: few; V gene: TRBV18; D gene: TRBD1; J gene: TRBJ1-2; CDR3 protein: CASSPTSGQGKIDGYTF; CDR3 DNA: TGTGCCAGCTCACCAACATCGGGACAGGGGAAAATAGATGGCTACACCTTC
clone size: few; V gene: TRBV4-1; D gene: .; J gene: TRBJ2-4; CDR3 protein: CASSPHRGGIENIQYF; CDR3 DNA: TGCGCCAGCAGCCCCCACAGGGGGGGTATTGAAAACATTCAGTACTTC
clone size: many; V gene: TRBV20-1; D gene: .; J gene: TRBJ2-7; CDR3 protein: CSADGSMSGSYEQYF; CDR3 DNA: TGCAGTGCCGATGGGTCGATGTCCGGAAGTTACGAGCAGTACTTC
clone size: .; V gene: TRBV10-3; D gene: .; J gene: TRBJ2-2; CDR3 protein: CAISWTANTGELFF; CDR3 DNA: TGTGCCATCAGTTGGACTGCGAACACCGGGGAGCTGTTTTTT
clone size: .; V gene: TRBV20-1; D gene: .; J gene: TRBJ1-4; CDR3 protein: CSARSGTIREKLFF; CDR3 DNA: TGCAGTGCTAGATCCGGGACGATTAGGGAAAAACTGTTTTTT
clone size: few; V gene: TRBV21-1; D gene: .; J gene: TRBJ2-1; CDR3 protein: CASSKGWTSGQKNEQFF; CDR3 DNA: TGTGCCAGCAGCAAAGGATGGACTAGCGGGCAGAAGAATGAGCAGTTCTTC
clone size: .; V gene: TRBV20-1; D gene: .; J gene: TRBJ2-5; CDR3 protein: CSSTSPQQETQYF; CDR3 DNA: TGCAGTTCCACTAGCCCACAACAAGAGACCCAGTACTTC
clone size: .; V gene: TRBV14; D gene: .; J gene: TRBJ2-5; CDR3 protein: CASSQVYGSETQYF; CDR3 DNA: TGTGCCAGCAGCCAAGTTTACGGGTCGGAGACCCAGTACTTC
clone size: once; V gene: TRBV5-1; D gene: .; J gene: TRBJ2-1; CDR3 protein: CASSVRPGRRPTYEQFF; CDR3 DNA: TGCGCCAGCAGCGTACGACCGGGACGTCGACCCACCTACGAGCAGTTCTTC
clone size: .; V gene: TRBV5-1; D gene: .; J gene: TRBJ2-2; CDR3 protein: CASSLVQGGATGELFF; CDR3 DNA: TGCGCCAGCAGCTTGGTCCAGGGGGGCGCCACCGGGGAGCTGTTTTTT
clone size: many; V gene: TRBV24-1; D gene: .; J gene: TRBJ1-5; CDR3 protein: CATSDLGNQPQHF; CDR3 DNA: TGTGCCACCAGTGATTTGGGCAATCAGCCCCAGCATTTT
clone size: few; V gene: TRBV10-3; D gene: .; J gene: TRBJ2-5; CDR3 protein: CAIRGSRSETQYF; CDR3 DNA: TGTGCCATCCGGGGGTCCCGGTCGGAGACCCAGTACTTC
clone size: .; V gene: TRBV12-3/TRBV12-4; D gene: .; J gene: TRBJ2-4; CDR3 protein: CASSLTGTGAKNIQYF; CDR3 DNA: TGTGCCAGCAGTTTAACGGGAACGGGTGCCAAAAACATTCAGTACTTC
clone size: .; V gene: TRBV3-1; D gene: .; J gene: TRBJ2-3; CDR3 protein: CASSPILGGTSTDTQYF; CDR3 DNA: TGTGCCAGCAGCCCGATACTCGGCGGCACTAGCACAGATACGCAGTATTTT
clone size: .; V gene: TRBV19; D gene: TRBD1; J gene: TRBJ1-1; CDR3 protein: CASSFRSGTGGTEAFF; CDR3 DNA: TGTGCCAGTAGTTTCCGCTCCGGGACAGGGGGCACTGAAGCTTTCTTT
clone size: few; V gene: TRBV9; D gene: .; J gene: TRBJ2-5; CDR3 protein: CASSVAGRYQETQYF; CDR3 DNA: TGTGCCAGCAGCGTAGCTGGGAGGTACCAAGAGACCCAGTACTTC
clone size: once; V gene: TRBV6-1; D gene: TRBD1; J gene: TRBJ2-3; CDR3 protein: CAGLDGTAFTDTQYF; CDR3 DNA: TGTGCCGGCCTGGACGGGACAGCCTTCACAGATACGCAGTATTTT
clone size: .; V gene: TRBV7-6; D gene: .; J gene: TRBJ1-2; CDR3 protein: CASSLRGGHNYGYTF; CDR3 DNA: TGTGCCAGCAGCTTACGGGGGGGGCATAACTATGGCTACACCTTC
clone size: .; V gene: TRBV12-3/TRBV12-4; D gene: .; J gene: TRBJ1-3; CDR3 protein: CASSLYAGAIGNTIYF; CDR3 DNA: TGTGCCAGCAGTTTATACGCAGGGGCAATTGGAAACACCATATATTTT